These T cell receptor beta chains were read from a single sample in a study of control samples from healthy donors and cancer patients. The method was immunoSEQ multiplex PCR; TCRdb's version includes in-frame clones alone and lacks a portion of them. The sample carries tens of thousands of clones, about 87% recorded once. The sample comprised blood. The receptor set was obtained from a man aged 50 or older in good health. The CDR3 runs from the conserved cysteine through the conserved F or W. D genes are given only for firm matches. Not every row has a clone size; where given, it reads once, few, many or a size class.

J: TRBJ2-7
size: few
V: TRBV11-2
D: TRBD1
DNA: TGTGCCAGCAGCTTAGATCAAGGGGGCAGGTACGAGCAGTACTTC
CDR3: CASSLDQGGRYEQYF

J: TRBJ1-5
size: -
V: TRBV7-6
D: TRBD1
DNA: TGTGCCAGCACCCAGAATCTGCTGGGACAGGGGAATCAGCCCCAGCATTTT
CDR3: CASTQNLLGQGNQPQHF

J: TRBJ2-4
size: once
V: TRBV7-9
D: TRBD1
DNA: TGTGCCAGCAGCTTAGGACAGGGTGGCGTGAACATTCAGTACTTC
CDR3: CASSLGQGGVNIQYF

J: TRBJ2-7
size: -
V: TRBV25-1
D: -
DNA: TGTGCCAGCAGTGACCTAGGTTACGAGCAGTACTTC
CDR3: CASSDLGYEQYF

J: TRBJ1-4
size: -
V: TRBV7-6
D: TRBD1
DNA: TGTGCCAGCAGCTTTTGGCCCGTAGGGACAGATGCAACTAATGAAAAACTGTTTTTT
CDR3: CASSFWPVGTDATNEKLFF

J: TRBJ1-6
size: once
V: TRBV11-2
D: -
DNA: TGTGCCAGCAGCTTAGCAGGTTCCTCCCCCCTCCACTTT
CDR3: CASSLAGSSPLHF

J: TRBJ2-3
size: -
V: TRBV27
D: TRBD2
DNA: TGTGCCAGCAGTTTAGTGCGGGGGGGGGATACGCAGTATTTT
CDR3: CASSLVRGGDTQYF

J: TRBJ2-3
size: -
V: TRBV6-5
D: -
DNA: TGTGCCAGCAGCGGGCATAGCACAGATACGCAGTATTTT
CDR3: CASSGHSTDTQYF

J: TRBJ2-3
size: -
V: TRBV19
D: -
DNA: TGTGCCAGTAGTATAGGTGGAGATACGCAGTATTTT
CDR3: CASSIGGDTQYF

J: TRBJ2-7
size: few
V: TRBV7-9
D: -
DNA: TGTGCCAGCAGCTTAAGTTACGAGCAGTACTTC
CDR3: CASSLSYEQYF

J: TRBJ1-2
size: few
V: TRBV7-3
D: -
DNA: TGTGCCAGCAGCTTAATCTATGGCTACACCTTC
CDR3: CASSLIYGYTF

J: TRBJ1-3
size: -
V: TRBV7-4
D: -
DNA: TGTGCCAGCAGCTCCCGAGGGAAACGTATCCCTGGAAACACCATATATTTT
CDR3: CASSSRGKRIPGNTIYF

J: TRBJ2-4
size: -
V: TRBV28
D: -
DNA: TGTGCCAGCACCTTCGCGGGACAGCAAAACATTCAGTACTTC
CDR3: CASTFAGQQNIQYF

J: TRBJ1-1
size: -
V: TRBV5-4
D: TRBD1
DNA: TGTGCCAGCAGCCCGGGACAGAGCACTGAAGCTTTCTTT
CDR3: CASSPGQSTEAFF

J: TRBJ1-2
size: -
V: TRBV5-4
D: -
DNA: TGTGCCAGCAGCTTGGTTGATCAGGGTTATGGCTACACCTTC
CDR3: CASSLVDQGYGYTF

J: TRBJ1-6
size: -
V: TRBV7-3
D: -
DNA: TGTGCCAGCAGCTTAAGGGACACGGTTTCACCCCTCCACTTT
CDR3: CASSLRDTVSPLHF

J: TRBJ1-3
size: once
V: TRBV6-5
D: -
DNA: TGTGCCAGCACCAGCACAAATGGAGGAAACACCATATATTTT
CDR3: CASTSTNGGNTIYF

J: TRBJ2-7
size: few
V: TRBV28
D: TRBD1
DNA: TGTGCCAGCAGGAACTACAGGGGAACCTACGAGCAGTACTTC
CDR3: CASRNYRGTYEQYF

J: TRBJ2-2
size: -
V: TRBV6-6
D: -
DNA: TGTGCCAGCAGTCCTAGACGCGGCGGGAACACCGGGGAGCTGTTTTTT
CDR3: CASSPRRGGNTGELFF

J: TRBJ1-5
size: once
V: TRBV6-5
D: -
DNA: TGTGCCAGCAGGGCTCTGGGACTTGGAAATCAGCCCCAGCATTTT
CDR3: CASRALGLGNQPQHF

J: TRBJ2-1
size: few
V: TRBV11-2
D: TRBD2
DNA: TGTGCCAGCAGCGGGGGACTAGCGGGAGGGTCTGGGGAGCAGTTCTTC
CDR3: CASSGGLAGGSGEQFF

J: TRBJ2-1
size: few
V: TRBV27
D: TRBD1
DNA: TGTGCCAGCAGTTTAATGGCGGGACAGGGCAATGAGCAGTTCTTC
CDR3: CASSLMAGQGNEQFF

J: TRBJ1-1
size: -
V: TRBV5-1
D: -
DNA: TGCGCCAGCAGCTTAACAGTGGGGACTGAAGCTTTCTTT
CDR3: CASSLTVGTEAFF

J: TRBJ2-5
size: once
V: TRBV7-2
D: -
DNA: TGTGCCAGCAGCTTAGCTGAGACCCAGTACTTC
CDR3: CASSLAETQYF

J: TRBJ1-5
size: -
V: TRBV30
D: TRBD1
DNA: TGTGCCTGGAGTGTCCGAACCGGGACAGGGGGCTTGCAGCCCCAGCATTTT
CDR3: CAWSVRTGTGGLQPQHF

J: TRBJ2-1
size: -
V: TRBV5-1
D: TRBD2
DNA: TGCGCCAGCAGCTTGTTAGCGGGGAACAATGAGCAGTTCTTC
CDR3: CASSLLAGNNEQFF

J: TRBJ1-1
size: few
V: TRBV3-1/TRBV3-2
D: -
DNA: TGTGCCAGCAGCCAAGATGGTATCACTGAAGCTTTCTTT
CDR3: CASSQDGITEAFF

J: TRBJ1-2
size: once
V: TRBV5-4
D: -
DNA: TGTGCCAGCAGCTTGGTTCCTGGGGTTAAGGGTGGCTACACCTTC
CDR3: CASSLVPGVKGGYTF

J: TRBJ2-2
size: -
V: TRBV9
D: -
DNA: TGTGCCAGCAGCGTAGACAGGGTAGAGGAGCTGTTTTTT
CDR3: CASSVDRVEELFF

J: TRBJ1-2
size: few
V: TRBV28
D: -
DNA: TGTGCCAGCAGTGAGGGGCCACTCTATGGCTACACCTTC
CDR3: CASSEGPLYGYTF

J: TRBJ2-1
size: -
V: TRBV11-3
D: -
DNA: TGTGCCAGCAGCCCGAACCGGGTCTCCCATGAGCAGTTCTTC
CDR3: CASSPNRVSHEQFF

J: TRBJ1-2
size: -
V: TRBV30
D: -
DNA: TGTGCCGTCCGGGGGGGACATAACTATGGCTACACCTTC
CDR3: CAVRGGHNYGYTF

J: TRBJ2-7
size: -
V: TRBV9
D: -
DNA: TGTGCCAGCAGCCCCCCTTCGTCCTACGAGCAGTACTTC
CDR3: CASSPPSSYEQYF

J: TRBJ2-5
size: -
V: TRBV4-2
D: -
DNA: TGTGCCAGCACTTGGGGACTGGGGGAGACCCAGTACTTC
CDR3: CASTWGLGETQYF

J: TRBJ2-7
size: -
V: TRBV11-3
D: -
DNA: TGTGCCAGCAGCTTACCAATTCGGGGTTCCGAGCAGTACTTC
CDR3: CASSLPIRGSEQYF

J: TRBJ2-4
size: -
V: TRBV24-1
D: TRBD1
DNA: TGTGCCACCAGTGATGGGACAGTAGCCAAAAACATTCAGTACTTC
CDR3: CATSDGTVAKNIQYF

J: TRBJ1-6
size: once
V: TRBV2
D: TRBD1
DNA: TGTGCCAGCACCGTACAGGGGAATAATTCACCCCTCCACTTT
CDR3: CASTVQGNNSPLHF

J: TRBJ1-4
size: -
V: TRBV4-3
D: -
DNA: TGCGCCAGCAGCCTATCTCCGGGACAAATTAATGAAAAACTGTTTTTT
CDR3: CASSLSPGQINEKLFF

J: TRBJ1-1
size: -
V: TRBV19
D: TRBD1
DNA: TGTGCCAGTAGTAAACTGGACAGGGGCGATGGCACTGAAGCTTTCTTT
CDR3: CASSKLDRGDGTEAFF

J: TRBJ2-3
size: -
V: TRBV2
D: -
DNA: TGTGCCAGCAGTGGGGGTATCGGGAGCTATACGCAGTATTTT
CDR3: CASSGGIGSYTQYF

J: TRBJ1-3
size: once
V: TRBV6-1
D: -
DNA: TGTGCCAGCAGTGAGAAACAGATTACAAGTTCTGGAAACACCATATATTTT
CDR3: CASSEKQITSSGNTIYF

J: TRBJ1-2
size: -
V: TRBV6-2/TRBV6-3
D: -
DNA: TGTGCCAGCAGCCAAGGTGGCTACACCTTC
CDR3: CASSQGGYTF

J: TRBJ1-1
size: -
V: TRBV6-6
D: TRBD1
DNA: TGTGCCAGCAGTTACTCGACAGGGCAGGGCACTGAAGCTTTCTTT
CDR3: CASSYSTGQGTEAFF

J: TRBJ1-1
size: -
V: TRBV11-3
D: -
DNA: TGTGCCAGCAGCTTGGAAAGCAGAGCTGAAGCTTTCTTT
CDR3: CASSLESRAEAFF